This record concerns one T cell receptor (beta chain) sequence. The CDR3 loop spans 15 amino acids. The V segment lost 4 bases and the J segment 2 bases; nucleotides outside the gene matches: 7. This specimen comes from a study of blood T cell repertoires in COVID-19. The authors' processing: Counts of nucleated cells, estimated from reference gene primer amplification, were obtained. TCRdb keeps only in-frame clones here, not all; method: immunoSEQ multiplex PCR. V and J calls plus clone size are reproduced from that table; the DNA served to infer D and trimming. Here the sample spans 45,000 to 65,000 clones, 85% to 90% being singletons.

What was sequenced was peripheral blood. The TCR comes from an elderly man with active COVID-19. This chain connects TRBV23-1 to TRBJ1-2, with 7 bases aligning to TRBD1. TRBV23-1 is labeled an ORF, and its function is uncertain. The CDR3 coding sequence is TGCGCCAGCAGTCGGACCGGGACAGCGAACTATGGCTACACCTTC. Its translation is CASSRTGTANYGYTF.